This T cell receptor beta chain was sequenced during a study of blood T cell repertoires in COVID-19. On the study more broadly: The origin of the acute and convalescent COVID-19 samples was the United States, Italy and Spain. From T cells, B-cell-depleted T cells, or PBMCs came the material, which was cDNA or gDNA.

CDR1 MNHEY and CDR2 SMNVEV come from the germline V gene (reference sequence). The CDR3 totals 14 residues. Germline trimming cut 5 bases from V and 4 bases from J; bases unmatched to any gene: 5. Under the authors' procedure: Estimation of nucleated cell counts was performed using reference gene primer amplification. Here immunoSEQ multiplex PCR was the method, and the copy in TCRdb shows in-frame clones only, minus some. The V and J calls and clone size were taken over from that table, and D and trimming were inferred from the DNA. The profile shows 60,000 to 70,000 clones, around 92% of them singletons.

This chain connects TRBV27 to TRBJ1-1, with 9 positions matching TRBD1. The origin of this receptor is a human donor with active COVID-19. The donor label of this sample is uncertain. The sequenced material came from peripheral blood. CDR3 nucleotides: TGTGCCAGCAGTAGTCGGACAGGGGCCACTGAAGCTTTCTTT. This translates into CASSSRTGATEAFF.